This record looks at one T cell receptor (beta chain) sequence and its context. What it binds is unknown. Germline V gene sequence: CDR1 LGHNT, CDR2 FRNRAP. Trimming took 1 base from V and 8 from J, leaving 11 bases between them. This CDR3 is built from 14 residues. This PCR relied on a set of 60 Vbeta primers and 13 Jbeta primers. The assay was immunoSEQ multiplex PCR, and TCRdb's table has in-frame clones only and misses some. Among roughly 180,000 clones listed, 70% to 85% were seen once. The sample is drawn from a study of cytomegalovirus exposure and HLA in healthy donors. Overall study findings and caveats: V- and J-gene trimming of TCR beta was linked (in a later analysis) to a missense DCLRE1C variant. Specificity for CMV antigens was confirmed in vitro for three of the CMV-associated chains.

This chain links TRBV12-5 with TRBJ1-4; D gene uncertain. The specimen was PBMCs. This receptor was taken from a man aged 18 to 30 in good health and CMV-seronegative. CDR3 bases: TGTGCTAGTGGTTTGGGCGTGGTTCCCGAAAAACTGTTTTTT. This codes for CASGLGVVPEKLFF.